Shown below are 19 T cell receptor beta chains from a single sample sequenced in a study of T cells in Graves' hyperthyroidism and ophthalmopathy. RNA transcripts gave rise to amplified TCR beta CDR3 regions. With the HTBI primer set, the TCR CDR3 went through a first round of RT-PCR. TCRdb itself ran the multiplex PCR reads through MiXCR, one entry per CDR3 protein. The sample gives approximately 700,000 distinct CDR3 sequences, less than 45% of which show up once; less than 9.5% is in the top ten. Sequenced: peripheral blood or thyroid tissue (not recorded which). These receptors were obtained from an adult man with Graves' disease, either hyperthyroidism or ophthalmopathy (not recorded which).

Details on this clonotype: A read error may explain this, as a much larger clone is one base away. As DNA, the CDR3 is TGTGCCAGCAGGACGACAGGGGGCGACGAGCGGTACTTC. Its protein product is CASRTTGGDERYF. The chain joins TRBV7-2 to TRBJ2-7; 10 bases are shared with TRBD1. Germline V gene sequence: CDR1 SGHTA, CDR2 FQGNSA. This CDR3 is 13 amino acids long.

J is TRBJ1-2 and V is TRBV25-1, with D tentatively TRBD1 (6 bases). Trimming took off 2 bases at V and 9 bases at J, with 10 bases between the two ends. CDR1 and CDR2 from the germline V gene are MGHDK and SYGVNS. The CDR3 consists of 12 residues. DNA for the CDR3: TGTGCCAGCAGTGAAGGCAGGGGTCGCTACACCTTC. This gives the protein CASSEGRGRYTF.

This clonotype was recorded many times. The V and J genes are TRBV7-8 and TRBJ2-7, with no clear D. Germline CDR1 is SGHVS and CDR2 is FQNEAQ. The CDR3 is 13 amino acids. With 5 bases removed from V and 0 bases from J, the gap between germline ends came to 8 bases. Here the CDR3 DNA reads TGTGCCAGCAGCCAAGCCCCCTCCTACGAGCAGTACTTC. As protein: CASSQAPSYEQYF. Full variable domain (outside the CDR3, taken from reference TRBV7-8 and TRBJ2-7): GAGVSQSPRYKVAKRGQDVALRCDPISGHVSLFWYQQALGQGPEFLTYFQNEAQLDKSGLPSDRFFAERPEGSVSTLKIQRTQQEDSAVYLCASSQAPSYEQYFGPGTRLTVT.

This clonotype was counted between two and nine times. The rearrangement joins TRBV5-1 to TRBJ2-5, with D maybe TRBD1 (6 bases). Germline loops: CDR1 SGHRS, CDR2 YFSETQ. The CDR3 extends over 13 amino acids. Between the trimmed V and J ends, which lost 2 bases and 3 bases, there was a span of 8 bases. The CDR3 sequence: CASSFNREETQYF. The CDR3 nucleotides are TGCGCCAGCAGCTTCAACAGGGAAGAGACCCAGTACTTC.

V gene TRBV29-1 combines with J gene TRBJ1-2; D unresolved. Per germline, CDR1 SQVTM and CDR2 ANQGSEA. Trimming took off 4 bases at V and 4 bases at J, with 10 bases between the two ends. The CDR3 runs to 12 residues. The CDR3 region is CSVVLQLYGYTF. CDR3 nucleotides: TGCAGCGTTGTACTACAGCTCTATGGCTACACCTTC.

The J gene is TRBJ1-4, the V gene TRBV6-4, with 7 nucleotides matching TRBD1. Unmatched junction bases numbered 3, after V lost 2 bases and J lost 6 bases. Germline values: CDR1 MRHNA, CDR2 SNTAGT. The CDR3 consists of 14 residues. The CDR3 region has the DNA TGTGCCAGCAGTGACGGGACAGCGGATGAAAAACTGTTTTTT. Translated, it gives CASSDGTADEKLFF.

Only a few counts were recorded for this clonotype. The CDR3: CASRGFFSNQPQHF. The CDR3 bases are TGTGCCTCCCGAGGGTTTTTCAGCAATCAGCCCCAGCATTTT. J is TRBJ1-5 and V is TRBV19; no definite D call. V was cut by 11 bases and J by 1 base, with 15 bases left in between. The CDR3 loop spans 14 amino acids. From germline, CDR1 is LNHDA and CDR2 SQIVND (reference sequence).

Note on this clonotype: This could be a read error, since a much larger clone is one nucleotide away. V usage is TRBV7-2 and J usage is TRBJ2-7; 10 nucleotides line up with TRBD1. V lost 4 bases, J lost 5 bases, and 5 bases stayed unmatched. Looked up from germline, CDR1 is SGHTA and CDR2 is FQGNSA. The CDR3 spans 14 residues. CDR3 nucleotides: TGTGCCAGCAGCTCAGGACAGGGGGGGGACGAGCAGTACTTC. Translation: CASSSGQGGDEQYF.

This clonotype turned up a few times. The CDR3 region is CASSLRDGHTGELFF. The CDR3, as DNA: TGCGCCAGCAGCCTAAGGGACGGACACACCGGGGAGCTGTTTTTT. This chain links TRBV5-1 with TRBJ2-2; D possibly uses TRBD1 or TRBD2 (5 bases each). V was shortened by 4 bases and J by 3 bases, with 13 bases between the two germline ends. The germline V gene has CDR1 SGHRS and CDR2 YFSETQ. The CDR3 contains 15 residues.

This clonotype was counted between two and nine times. The V and J genes are TRBV11-2 and TRBJ2-2; D gene unclear. Trimming removed 5 bases from V and 10 bases from J, with 11 bases in between. CDR3 length equals 12 residues. In germline, CDR1 is SGHAT, CDR2 FQNNGV. As DNA, the CDR3 is TGTGCCAGCAGCCGACCTTTTGAGGAGCTGTTTTTT. Protein sequence: CASSRPFEELFF.

V usage is TRBV6-5 and J usage is TRBJ1-2; D is unclear. CDR3 size: 14 residues. V lost 7 bases, J lost 5 bases, and 17 bases lay in between. Germline assignment: CDR1 MNHEY and CDR2 SVGAGI. CDR3 coding DNA: TGTGCCAGCAATGAAGATGGAGGGCCGTATGGCTACACCTTC. Translation gives CASNEDGGPYGYTF.

This chain links TRBV29-1 with TRBJ2-2; D perhaps matches TRBD2 (6 bases). Germline V lookup: CDR1 SQVTM, CDR2 ANQGSEA. Trimming stripped 1 base from V and 6 bases from J, with 9 bases between. The CDR3 runs to 13 residues. Written as DNA, the CDR3 is TGCAGCGTTGAAGGGCCGGGGGCCGGGGAGCTGTTTTTT. Residues: CSVEGPGAGELFF.

At least ten counts were recorded for this clonotype. The chain couples TRBV9 to TRBJ1-5; perhaps TRBD1 as D (6 bases). The ends were cut back, 1 base at V and 4 bases at J, with 12 bases in the middle. Germline CDR1 is SGDLS and CDR2 is YYNGEE. This CDR3 is 15 amino acids long. CDR3 sequence: CASSVSAGENQPQHF. The CDR3 DNA is TGTGCCAGCAGCGTAAGCGCAGGGGAGAATCAGCCCCAGCATTTT.

This chain uses TRBV7-9 with TRBJ2-7; D not resolved. V was shortened by 1 base and J by 4 bases, with 11 bases between the two germline ends. Germline V gene lookup returns CDR1 SEHNR and CDR2 FQNEAQ (reference sequence). CDR3 length equals 14 residues. CDR3 coding DNA: TGTGCCAGCAGCTTAGGGTTTGGAAGGTACGAGCAGTACTTC. This encodes CASSLGFGRYEQYF. The full variable domain, completed using reference TRBV7-9 and TRBJ2-7, is DTGVSQNPRHKITKRGQNVTFRCDPISEHNRLYWYRQTLGQGPEFLTYFQNEAQLEKSRLLSDRFSAERPKGSFSTLEIQRTEQGDSAMYLCASSLGFGRYEQYFGPGTRLTVT.

V usage is TRBV2 and J usage is TRBJ1-6; D possibly corresponds to TRBD1 (5 bases). The CDR3 is 16 amino acids. Germline V gene sequence: CDR1 SNHLY, CDR2 FYNNEI. V was pared by 0 bases and J by 7 bases, with 13 bases between. CDR3 DNA: TGTGCCAGCAGTGAAGCTACGGGACTAAGGAATTCACCCCTCCACTTT. Translating gives CASSEATGLRNSPLHF.

This clonotype was observed a handful of times. This chain joins TRBV29-1 and TRBJ2-5; 8 positions match TRBD1. The germline V gene encodes CDR1 SQVTM and CDR2 ANQGSEA. The V segment lost 6 bases and the J segment 9 bases; nucleotides outside the gene matches: 9. The CDR3 has 12 residues. The CDR3 here is CSVRTGFEAQYF. The CDR3 nucleotides read TGCAGCGTAAGGACAGGGTTCGAGGCCCAGTACTTC.

The rearrangement links TRBV6-5 to TRBJ1-6, with TRBD1 identical over 7 bases. The germline gives CDR1 MNHEY, CDR2 SVGAGI. The CDR3 is made up of 14 amino acids. V gave up 5 bases and J gave up 10 bases; unmatched junction bases: 8. The CDR3 coding sequence is TGTGCCAGCAGTACTTGGCAGGGGGTCTCACCCCTCCACTTT. Its translation is CASSTWQGVSPLHF.

This clonotype was seen repeatedly, ten times or more. The J gene is TRBJ1-2, the V gene TRBV12-3 or TRBV12-4; TRBD1 aligns across 9 bases. V was clipped by 7 bases and J by 8 bases; unmatched bases: 8. The CDR3 sequence is 13 residues long. For the CDR3, the DNA is TGTGCCAGCACCGAACAGGGGGCGAAAGGCTACACCTTC. It is translated as CASTEQGAKGYTF.

This clonotype was recorded a few times. The chain couples TRBV7-9 to TRBJ1-1, with D perhaps matching TRBD1 (5 bases). CDR3 size: 13 residues. From germline, CDR1 is SEHNR and CDR2 FQNEAQ (reference sequence). V was trimmed by 3 bases and J by 7 bases, leaving 12 bases between them. In DNA form, the CDR3 reads TGTGCCAGCAGCTTGGCTAGGGGCGGTGAAGCTTTCTTT. Its translation is CASSLARGGEAFF.